Below, one T cell receptor (beta chain) is given with its context. This sample stems from a study of blood T cell repertoires in COVID-19. The protocol was immunoSEQ multiplex PCR, while the TCRdb copy is restricted to in-frame clones and leaves out a portion. The repertoire includes roughly 310,000 clones, 88% of them detected once, and around 4% sits in the top ten. Trimming removed 0 bases from V and 2 bases from J; junction bases left unmatched: 12. CDR3 length: 19 amino acids. Germline lookup yields CDR1 SGHDN and CDR2 FVKESK. The chain recombines TRBV14 with TRBJ2-1; 8 bases are a match to TRBD2. Sequencing was performed on peripheral blood. The sequence was obtained from a woman aged 50 to 65 with active or convalescent COVID-19. CDR3 bases: TGTGCCAGCAGCCAAGATTGGGCTAGCGGGCAGGCAACCTACAATGAGCAGTTCTTC. Protein product: CASSQDWASGQATYNEQFF.